A selection of T cell receptor beta chains follows, all from one sample in a study of cytomegalovirus exposure and HLA in healthy donors. TCRdb keeps only in-frame clones here, not all; method: immunoSEQ multiplex PCR. Of roughly 190,000 clones listed, about 90% were seen once; the top ten hold roughly 1.3%. The sample consisted of PBMCs. The source of these receptors is a man aged 30-40 years in good health and CMV-seronegative. Both conserved end residues are part of each CDR3. Fields, in order: V gene, CDR3 protein.

v_call: TRBV11-2
cdr3_aa: CASSLELAGGSEAFF

v_call: TRBV5-4
cdr3_aa: CASSPLVTGPRGLGNIQYF

v_call: TRBV18
cdr3_aa: CASSPRAANSGNTIYF

v_call: TRBV19
cdr3_aa: CASSIMAPHRGRLRNTEAFF

v_call: TRBV6-4
cdr3_aa: CASRRGNEDNSPLHF

v_call: TRBV28
cdr3_aa: CASSPGTNTDTQYF

v_call: TRBV5-1
cdr3_aa: CASRSEGQEQFF

v_call: TRBV4-1
cdr3_aa: CASSPGTSGYEQYF

v_call: TRBV10-1
cdr3_aa: CASSAPGQGYEQYF

v_call: TRBV7-9
cdr3_aa: CASSLEQSTEAFF

v_call: TRBV2
cdr3_aa: CASRAGSYEQYF

v_call: TRBV28
cdr3_aa: CASSLRRSPLHF

v_call: TRBV19
cdr3_aa: CASSPGSMNTEAFF

v_call: TRBV19
cdr3_aa: CASMAGTSGVGANVLTF

v_call: TRBV6-1
cdr3_aa: CASSFGQVSGELFF

v_call: TRBV19
cdr3_aa: CASSSTGYSNQPQHF

v_call: TRBV1
cdr3_aa: CTSSRPRGTGRRANEKLFF

v_call: TRBV28
cdr3_aa: CASSTGQGPYGYTF

v_call: TRBV27
cdr3_aa: CASSPLGDSAIHTIYF

v_call: TRBV7-9
cdr3_aa: CASSGRYMRTDTQYF

v_call: TRBV5-1
cdr3_aa: CASSLETPASEETQYF

v_call: TRBV27
cdr3_aa: CASKTGVPGELFF

v_call: TRBV5-4
cdr3_aa: CASSPTGGKDTQYF

v_call: TRBV6-5
cdr3_aa: CASSYSNRVNTEAFF

v_call: TRBV4-3
cdr3_aa: CASSQGAGTGGEKLFF

v_call: TRBV2
cdr3_aa: CASKTGVGGFGNQPQHF

v_call: TRBV7-2
cdr3_aa: CASSFYRGQDGYTF

v_call: TRBV6-5
cdr3_aa: CASSYNQGGYEQYF

v_call: TRBV9
cdr3_aa: CASSARQGMNTEAFF

v_call: TRBV19
cdr3_aa: CASKPSGSLWQFF

v_call: TRBV9
cdr3_aa: CASSVSGGGTDTQYF

v_call: TRBV11-3
cdr3_aa: CASSLGGGQGRYNEQFF

v_call: TRBV30
cdr3_aa: CAWSEGTTLNYGYTF

v_call: TRBV4-1
cdr3_aa: CASSQPGGTLSYEQYF

v_call: TRBV11-2
cdr3_aa: CASSLVRVRGNYEQYF

v_call: TRBV5-1
cdr3_aa: CASSPGGGGTSNEQFF

v_call: TRBV21-1
cdr3_aa: CASSNGTGECNEQFF

v_call: TRBV18
cdr3_aa: CASSPGGTQYF

v_call: TRBV27
cdr3_aa: CASRVAANSYEQYF

v_call: TRBV12-2
cdr3_aa: CASRFGEGEQYF

v_call: TRBV4-2
cdr3_aa: CASSQSLTGGTEAFF

v_call: TRBV4-1
cdr3_aa: CASSQGLAGINRYF

v_call: TRBV29-1
cdr3_aa: CSVALQGAPSGYTF

v_call: TRBV6-1
cdr3_aa: CASSEARVGYHTF

v_call: TRBV18
cdr3_aa: CASEKNRDVYNEQFF

v_call: TRBV19
cdr3_aa: CASSETGGAETQYF

v_call: TRBV5-1
cdr3_aa: CASSFQVNTEAFF

v_call: TRBV7-6
cdr3_aa: CASSFVAGGQSKAGANVLTF

v_call: TRBV18
cdr3_aa: CASSPTGAPEQYF

v_call: TRBV10-3
cdr3_aa: CAISSQGLNTEAFF

v_call: TRBV5-4
cdr3_aa: CASSLARGRPQGTGELFF

v_call: TRBV2
cdr3_aa: CASSSGTTYEQYF

v_call: TRBV6-1
cdr3_aa: CASSEEEGRADTQYF

v_call: TRBV19
cdr3_aa: CASSTTSGRTDTQYF

v_call: TRBV27
cdr3_aa: CASRTDIRGGNTEAFF

v_call: TRBV18
cdr3_aa: CASSLAHEGANGLTF

v_call: TRBV6-5
cdr3_aa: CASSGGSYNEQFF

v_call: TRBV9
cdr3_aa: CASSVAAGGRNEQYF

v_call: TRBV18
cdr3_aa: CASSREPDRAEAFF

v_call: TRBV19
cdr3_aa: CASSHPGGNTEAFF